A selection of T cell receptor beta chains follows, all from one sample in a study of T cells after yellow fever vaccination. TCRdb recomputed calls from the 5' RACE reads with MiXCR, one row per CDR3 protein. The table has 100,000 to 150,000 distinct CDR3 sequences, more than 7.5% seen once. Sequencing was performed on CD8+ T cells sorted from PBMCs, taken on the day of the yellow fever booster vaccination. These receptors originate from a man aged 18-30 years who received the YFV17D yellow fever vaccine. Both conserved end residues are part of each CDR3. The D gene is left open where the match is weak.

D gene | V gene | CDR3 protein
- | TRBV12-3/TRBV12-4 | CASSFEGGLYF
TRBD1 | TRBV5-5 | CASSLATTGSPLGLFF
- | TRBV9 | CASSASGFTADTQYF
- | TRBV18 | CASSAGSRRVNEQFF
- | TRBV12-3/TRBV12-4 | CASGLNSNQPQHF
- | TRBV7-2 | CASSLAPQGLENTIYF
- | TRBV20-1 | CSALPPGANTGELFF
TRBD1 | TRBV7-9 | CASTKPGQGYTGELFF
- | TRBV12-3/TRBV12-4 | CASRTTRDPKDTDTQYF
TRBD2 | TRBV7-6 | CASSLEGASGGAATLPQYF
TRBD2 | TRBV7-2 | CASSLPARGANTGELFF
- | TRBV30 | CAWSVSSGRTEAFF
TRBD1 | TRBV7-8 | CASSAEVGTVVPGNTIYF
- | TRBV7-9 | CASSSEVAGFDEQFF
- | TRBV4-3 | CASSQDSGNTIYF
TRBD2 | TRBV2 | CASRGRLAGLNEQFF
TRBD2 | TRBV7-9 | CANSAGRGGLDEQLF